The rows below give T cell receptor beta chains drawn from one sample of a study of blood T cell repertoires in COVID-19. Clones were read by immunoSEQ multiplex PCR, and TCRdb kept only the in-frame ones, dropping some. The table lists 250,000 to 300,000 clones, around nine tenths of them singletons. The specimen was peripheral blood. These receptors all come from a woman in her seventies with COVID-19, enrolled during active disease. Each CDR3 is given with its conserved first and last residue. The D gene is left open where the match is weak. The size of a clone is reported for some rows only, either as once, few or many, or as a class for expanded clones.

DNA: TGTGCCAGCAGGGAGGACAGGGTCTGGGAGACCCAGTACTTC
CDR3: CASREDRVWETQYF
size: once
D: TRBD1
V: TRBV2
J: TRBJ2-5

DNA: TGTGCCAGCTCCTCTGGCTGGGACAGGGGGTCTGGCACTGAAGCTTTCTTT
CDR3: CASSSGWDRGSGTEAFF
size: .
D: TRBD1
V: TRBV18
J: TRBJ1-1

DNA: TGCAGCGTTGGACAGGGGTGGAATTCACCCCTCCACTTT
CDR3: CSVGQGWNSPLHF
size: .
D: TRBD1
V: TRBV29-1
J: TRBJ1-6

DNA: TGCGCCAGCAGCTTCGACAGATCAACTAATGAAAAACTGTTTTTT
CDR3: CASSFDRSTNEKLFF
size: .
D: .
V: TRBV5-1
J: TRBJ1-4

DNA: TGTGCCAGCAGCCAAGATCTTGGGGCGGGGGGCTACACCTTC
CDR3: CASSQDLGAGGYTF
size: .
D: .
V: TRBV3-1/TRBV3-2
J: TRBJ1-2

DNA: TGTGCCTGGAGTGTCAGATTCCTCGCGAACACCGGGGAGCTGTTTTTT
CDR3: CAWSVRFLANTGELFF
size: .
D: .
V: TRBV30
J: TRBJ2-2

DNA: TGTGCCAGCAGCCGGGGGGTCACAGATACGCAGTATTTT
CDR3: CASSRGVTDTQYF
size: .
D: TRBD2
V: TRBV28
J: TRBJ2-3

DNA: TGTGCCAGTAGTAACCAACAGTCAGCAGCTTTCTTT
CDR3: CASSNQQSAAFF
size: .
D: .
V: TRBV19
J: TRBJ1-1

DNA: TGTGCCAGCTCACTCGGACAGGGCACTGAAGCTTTCTTT
CDR3: CASSLGQGTEAFF
size: .
D: TRBD1
V: TRBV18
J: TRBJ1-1

DNA: TGTGCCAGCAGTGACCGGCAGGGGTATGGCTACACCTTC
CDR3: CASSDRQGYGYTF
size: .
D: .
V: TRBV6-1
J: TRBJ1-2